The rows below give T cell receptor beta chains drawn from one sample of a study of shared clonotypes between healthy human individuals. Assay used: immunoSEQ multiplex PCR; TCRdb lists only in-frame clones, some missing. The sample includes about 1 million clones, about 74% of them seen just once. The sequencing sample was made of memory CD4+ T cells sorted from blood. These receptor sequences come from a man in his late teens or twenties in good health. Both conserved end residues are part of each CDR3. D genes are given only for firm matches. For some rows the clone size is stated as once, few or many, or as a class when expanded; others skip it.

TRBJ2-3 . TRBV7-2 . CASSLIGTSTDTQYF TGTGCCAGCAGCCTCATAGGGACTAGCACAGATACGCAGTATTTT
TRBJ2-2 few TRBV5-8 TRBD2 CASSLGAGANTGELFF TGTGCCAGCAGCTTGGGTGCGGGAGCGAACACCGGGGAGCTGTTTTTT
TRBJ1-3 . TRBV9 . CASSVGGGNTIYF TGTGCCAGCAGCGTAGGCGGTGGAAACACCATATATTTT
TRBJ1-4 . TRBV6-5 . CASRAGTNLAEKLFF TGTGCCAGCAGGGCAGGGACTAACCTAGCCGAAAAACTGTTTTTT
TRBJ1-4 once TRBV4-1 . CASSPIDTNEKLFF TGCGCCAGCAGCCCCATTGATACTAATGAAAAACTGTTTTTT
TRBJ2-3 . TRBV11-2 . CASSLAETGQYF TGTGCCAGCAGTTTGGCGGAGACGGGCCAGTATTTT
TRBJ2-5 . TRBV27 . CASSMWGETQYF TGTGCCAGCAGTATGTGGGGGGAGACCCAGTACTTC
TRBJ1-1 . TRBV5-4 TRBD1 CASSAQGPPEAFF TGTGCCAGCAGCGCACAGGGGCCCCCTGAAGCTTTCTTT
TRBJ1-6 few TRBV2 . CASVPGVNSPLHF TGTGCCAGCGTACCCGGGGTCAATTCACCCCTCCACTTT
TRBJ2-7 . TRBV5-4 TRBD2 CASSLGTSGGHIYEQYF TGTGCCAGCAGTTTAGGGACTAGCGGGGGCCATATCTACGAGCAGTACTTC
TRBJ1-4 . TRBV5-1 TRBD1 CASSLQGAGEKLFF TGCGCCAGCAGTTTACAGGGGGCCGGTGAAAAACTGTTTTTT
TRBJ1-4 . TRBV2 . CATKGTSTNEKLFF TGTGCCACCAAAGGGACTTCAACTAATGAAAAACTGTTTTTT
TRBJ2-1 . TRBV19 TRBD2 CASKRLAGDNEQFF TGTGCCAGTAAGCGGCTAGCGGGGGACAATGAGCAGTTCTTC
TRBJ1-2 . TRBV7-2 . CASSEGGAVYGYTF TGTGCCAGCAGCGAGGGGGGCGCGGTCTATGGCTACACCTTC
TRBJ2-3 few TRBV11-1 . CASSFGLVDTQYF TGTGCCAGCAGCTTCGGGCTAGTAGATACGCAGTATTTT
TRBJ1-5 . TRBV6-5 TRBD1 CASSQSQGGNQPQHF TGTGCCAGCAGTCAATCTCAGGGGGGCAATCAGCCCCAGCATTTT
TRBJ2-1 . TRBV7-7 . CASSPEVGHHSYNEQFF TGTGCTAGCAGCCCTGAAGTGGGACACCACTCCTACAATGAGCAGTTCTTC
TRBJ1-6 . TRBV5-6 . CASSPGGGSYNSPLHF TGTGCCAGCAGCCCGGGGGGGGGCTCCTATAATTCACCCCTCCACTTT
TRBJ2-7 . TRBV5-4 TRBD2 CASSLGGTSGRVSEQYF TGTGCCAGCAGCTTGGGGGGGACTAGCGGGAGAGTGTCTGAGCAGTACTTC
TRBJ2-7 . TRBV4-1 . CASSQSAVSSYEQYF TGCGCCAGCAGCCAGTCGGCCGTTAGCTCCTACGAGCAGTACTTC
TRBJ1-4 once TRBV21-1 . CASSSPGQGSNEKLFF TGTGCCAGCAGCTCCCCAGGACAGGGGAGTAATGAAAAACTGTTTTTT
TRBJ1-2 once TRBV5-1 . CASSLGQGIGYTF TGCGCCAGCAGCTTGGGGCAGGGGATTGGCTACACCTTC
TRBJ2-7 . TRBV6-1 TRBD1 CASSVWDRGINEQYF TGTGCCAGCAGTGTCTGGGACAGGGGTATCAACGAGCAGTACTTC
TRBJ2-7 . TRBV7-2 . CASSLEFSSYEQYF TGTGCCAGCAGCTTAGAGTTTAGCTCCTACGAGCAGTACTTC
TRBJ2-7 . TRBV19 . CASSIGWEQYF TGTGCCAGTAGTATAGGGTGGGAGCAGTACTTC
TRBJ2-1 . TRBV6-6 TRBD1 CASSRADRGGYNEQFF TGTGCCAGCAGTCGAGCGGACAGGGGTGGCTACAATGAGCAGTTCTTC
TRBJ2-1 . TRBV5-1 . CASRRYRDDYNEQFF TGCGCCAGCAGGCGATACCGGGACGACTACAATGAGCAGTTCTTC
TRBJ1-2 . TRBV15 . CATSEGRQYGYTF TGTGCCACCAGCGAGGGTAGGCAGTATGGCTACACCTTC
TRBJ2-5 . TRBV14 . CASSQDEPLLVHQETQYF TGTGCCAGCAGCCAAGATGAGCCCCTTCTAGTTCACCAAGAGACCCAGTACTTC
TRBJ1-1 . TRBV5-1 TRBD1 CASSLGTGATTEAFF TGCGCCAGCAGCTTGGGGACAGGGGCCACCACTGAAGCTTTCTTT
TRBJ1-5 . TRBV2 TRBD1 CASNLQGAGDQPQHF TGTGCCAGCAACTTACAGGGGGCAGGCGATCAGCCCCAGCATTTT
TRBJ2-3 . TRBV6-5 . CASSYRKSTDTQYF TGTGCCAGCAGTTACAGGAAAAGCACAGATACGCAGTATTTT
TRBJ2-3 once TRBV6-4 TRBD1 CASRPTGIEGDTQYF TGTGCCAGCAGGCCGACAGGGATTGAAGGAGATACGCAGTATTTT
TRBJ1-3 . TRBV21-1 . CASSPRDRGLSRSGNTIYF TGTGCCAGCAGCCCCCGGGACAGGGGGTTATCCCGCTCTGGAAACACCATATATTTT
TRBJ2-3 . TRBV28 TRBD1 CASGTGPGDTQYF TGTGCCAGCGGGACAGGTCCCGGGGATACGCAGTATTTT
TRBJ2-2 once TRBV18 . CASSPTQVYTGELFF TGTGCCAGCTCACCAACGCAGGTTTACACCGGGGAGCTGTTTTTT
TRBJ1-4 . TRBV18 . CASSPPGAVSANEKLFF TGTGCCAGCTCACCACCGGGGGCGGTATCTGCTAATGAAAAACTGTTTTTT
TRBJ1-3 few TRBV27 . CASSFREGDTIYF TGTGCCAGCAGTTTCAGGGAAGGAGACACCATATATTTT
TRBJ1-1 . TRBV6-5 TRBD1 CASTPRGPNTEAFF TGTGCCAGCACCCCCAGGGGGCCGAACACTGAAGCTTTCTTT
TRBJ1-2 . TRBV5-1 TRBD1 CASSPGQPPYGYTF TGCGCCAGCAGCCCGGGACAGCCCCCCTATGGCTACACCTTC
TRBJ2-3 . TRBV10-2 . CASKTGTSTDTQYF TGCGCCAGTAAGACAGGGACTAGCACAGATACGCAGTATTTT
TRBJ2-7 . TRBV6-1 . CASGAWSSYEQYF TGTGCCAGCGGCGCGTGGAGCTCCTACGAGCAGTACTTC
TRBJ2-7 few TRBV11-2 . CASSLRAAVYYEQYF TGTGCCAGCAGCTTAAGAGCGGCGGTTTACTACGAGCAGTACTTC
TRBJ1-6 . TRBV19 TRBD1 CASSKWTGGDSYNSPLHF TGTGCCAGTAGTAAATGGACAGGGGGCGACTCCTATAATTCACCCCTCCACTTT
TRBJ2-5 . TRBV7-8 TRBD2 CASSLSRGEETQYF TGTGCCAGCAGCTTAAGCCGGGGGGAAGAGACCCAGTACTTC
TRBJ1-1 . TRBV10-2 TRBD1 CASSYTGGGTEAFF TGCGCCAGCAGCTACACAGGGGGAGGCACTGAAGCTTTCTTT
TRBJ2-4 . TRBV11-2 . CASSLVTGGQNIQYF TGTGCCAGCAGCTTAGTGACCGGGGGCCAGAACATTCAGTACTTC
TRBJ2-3 . TRBV7-3 TRBD2 CASSPLGGAGTDTQYF TGTGCCAGCAGCCCCCTCGGGGGGGCCGGTACAGATACGCAGTATTTT